This T cell receptor beta chain was recovered during a study of blood T cell repertoires in COVID-19. Study-wide background: Samples came from the United States, Italy and Spain, spanning acute and convalescent COVID-19.

Germline V gene data show CDR1 as SGDLS and CDR2 as YYNGEE. V was pared by 0 bases and J by 5 bases, with 10 bases between. The CDR3 contains 14 residues. Seattle researchers signed up patients amid active infection and tracked them longitudinally. How the authors handled the data: How many nucleated cells were present was estimated from reference gene primer amplification. Repertoires were generated with immunoSEQ multiplex PCR, while TCRdb's copy carries only in-frame clones and drops some. V, J and clone size are those of that table, while D and trimming were read from the DNA. The sample holds a few hundred thousand clones, more than 70% seen once.

This chain uses TRBV9 with TRBJ2-3; D perhaps matches TRBD1 (5 bases). The receptor was derived from a woman between 25 and 40 years old with COVID-19, enrolled during active disease. The sequencing sample was made of peripheral blood. CDR3 sequence (DNA): TGTGCCAGCAGCGTAGACAGGTCGGGAGATACGCAGTATTTT. As protein: CASSVDRSGDTQYF.